This T cell receptor (beta chain) was obtained from a study of T cells in Graves' hyperthyroidism and ophthalmopathy. Template material for amplifying TCR beta CDR3 regions consisted of RNA transcripts. TCR CDR3 regions were first amplified by RT-PCR with HTBI primers. TCRdb fed the multiplex PCR reads into MiXCR, producing one record per CDR3 protein. The sample records roughly 330,000 distinct CDR3 sequences, 16% being singletons. Germline CDR1 reads DFQATT; CDR2 reads SNEGSKA (reference sequence). The CDR3 has 15 residues. V gave up 3 bases and J gave up 3 bases, with 16 bases separating them. The TCR sequence derives from a man between 25 and 39 years old with Graves' hyperthyroidism. The chain is built from TRBV20-1 and TRBJ2-3; D is possibly TRBD2 (6 bases). Sequenced sample: blood. In DNA form, the CDR3 reads TGCAGTGCTAGTACCACTAGCCACAGGACAGATACGCAGTATTTT. Protein sequence: CSASTTSHRTDTQYF.